This is a list of T cell receptor beta chains from one sample in a study of shared clonotypes between healthy human individuals. Method: immunoSEQ multiplex PCR; TCRdb's copy keeps in-frame clones and lacks some. Counted here are almost 750,000 clones, around 70% occurring once; the ten biggest clones make up approximately 1.8%. Source material: memory CD4+ T cells sorted from blood. All receptors come from a woman in her thirties in good health. Each CDR3 is given with its conserved first and last residue. The D gene is left open where the match is weak. The listing skips clone size in some rows; elsewhere it reads once, few, many or a size class.

cdr3_nt cdr3_aa v_call clone_size j_call d_call
TGTGCCAGCTCACCGCGAAGGGGGGACGAGCAGTACTTC CASSPRRGDEQYF TRBV18 . TRBJ2-7 .
TGTGCCAGCAGTGAAGGGACAGGGTATTCCGGGGAGCTGTTTTTT CASSEGTGYSGELFF TRBV2 . TRBJ2-2 TRBD1
TGTGCCAGCAGCGCCCCAGGACTTGGACTAGAGTCCCGCCCCAATGAGCAGTTCTTC CASSAPGLGLESRPNEQFF TRBV7-9 . TRBJ2-1 TRBD2
TGCAGTGCTACACCAAAGGTAGAGCAGTACTTC CSATPKVEQYF TRBV20-1 . TRBJ2-7 .
TGTGCCAGCTCTCCACATGAGGGGTTGTCTAATGAAAAACTGTTTTTT CASSPHEGLSNEKLFF TRBV18 . TRBJ1-4 .
TGTGCCAGCAGTTTAGCGACAGCCACCGGGGAGCTGTTTTTT CASSLATATGELFF TRBV27 . TRBJ2-2 .
TGTGCCAGCTCCCGGGACACCTCCTACGAGCAGTACTTC CASSRDTSYEQYF TRBV18 once TRBJ2-7 .
TGTGCCAGCAGCTACGGGGGACTAGCTGGAGAGACCCAGTACTTC CASSYGGLAGETQYF TRBV6-5 . TRBJ2-5 TRBD2
TGTGCCATCAGCTCGGGACTAGGCCAAGAGACCCAGTACTTC CAISSGLGQETQYF TRBV10-3 . TRBJ2-5 TRBD2
TGTGCCAGCAGTTACTCGATACTGCAGGGGGCGCGCGAGCAGTACTTC CASSYSILQGAREQYF TRBV6-5 . TRBJ2-7 TRBD1
TGCGCCAGCAGCCAAGGGGCTAGCGGCTCCTACAATGAGCAGTTCTTC CASSQGASGSYNEQFF TRBV4-1 . TRBJ2-1 TRBD2
TGTGCCAGCAGTGTTATTAAGGACGACTATGGCTACACCTTC CASSVIKDDYGYTF TRBV6-1 . TRBJ1-2 .
TGTGCCAGCAGCTTGAGCGCCGGGACCGCAGAGACCCAGTACTTC CASSLSAGTAETQYF TRBV11-2 . TRBJ2-5 .
TGTGCCAGCAGCCCGGGACTAGCGGATATCTCCTACAATGAGCAGTTCTTC CASSPGLADISYNEQFF TRBV4-2 . TRBJ2-1 TRBD2
TGTGCCAGCAGCTACGAGGGAAATGAGCAGTTCTTC CASSYEGNEQFF TRBV7-9 . TRBJ2-1 .
TGCGCCAGCAGCCACCCCGCCCGAAGCGGGAGGACAGATACGCAGTATTTT CASSHPARSGRTDTQYF TRBV4-1 . TRBJ2-3 TRBD2